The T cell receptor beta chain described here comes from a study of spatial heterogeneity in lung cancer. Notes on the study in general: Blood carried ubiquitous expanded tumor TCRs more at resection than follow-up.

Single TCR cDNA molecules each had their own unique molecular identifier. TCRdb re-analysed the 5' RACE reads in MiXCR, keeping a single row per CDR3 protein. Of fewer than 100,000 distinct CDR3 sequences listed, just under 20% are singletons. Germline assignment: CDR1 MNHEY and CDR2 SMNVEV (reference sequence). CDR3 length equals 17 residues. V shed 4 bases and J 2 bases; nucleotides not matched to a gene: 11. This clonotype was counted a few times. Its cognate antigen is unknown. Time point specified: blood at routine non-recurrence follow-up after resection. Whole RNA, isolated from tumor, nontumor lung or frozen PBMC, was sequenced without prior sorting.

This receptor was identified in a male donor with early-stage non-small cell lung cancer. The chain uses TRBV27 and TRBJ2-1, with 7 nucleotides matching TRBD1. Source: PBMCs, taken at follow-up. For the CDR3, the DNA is TGTGCCAGCAGTTCGCAGAACAGGGGTTCCCCCTACAATGAGCAGTTCTTC. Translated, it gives CASSSQNRGSPYNEQFF.